Here is one TCR beta chain with its context. This entry comes from a study of blood T cell repertoires in COVID-19. Overall study: Spain, Italy and the United States supplied samples that represented acute and convalescent COVID-19. Sample material is recorded as cDNA or gDNA derived from T cells, B-cell-depleted T cells, or PBMCs.

Original processing methods: Amplification of reference gene primers was used by the study to estimate nucleated cell counts. The assay was immunoSEQ multiplex PCR, and TCRdb's table has in-frame clones only and misses some. The DNA gave D and trimming, while V, J and clone size come from that table. This sample has about 180,000 clones, with 87% found just once. This CDR3 spans 17 amino acids. The germline V gene has CDR1 SGHDT and CDR2 YYEEEE. With 1 base clipped from V and 2 bases from J, the junction kept 5 bases outside the gene matches. The V and J genes are TRBV5-6 and TRBJ2-2, with TRBD2 identical over 10 bases. The TCR sequence derives from a woman in her fifties or sixties with acute or convalescent COVID-19. Sample: peripheral blood. The CDR3 DNA is TGTGCCAGCAGCTTGATCGGACTAGCGGCTAACACCGGGGAGCTGTTTTTT. It specifies CASSLIGLAANTGELFF.